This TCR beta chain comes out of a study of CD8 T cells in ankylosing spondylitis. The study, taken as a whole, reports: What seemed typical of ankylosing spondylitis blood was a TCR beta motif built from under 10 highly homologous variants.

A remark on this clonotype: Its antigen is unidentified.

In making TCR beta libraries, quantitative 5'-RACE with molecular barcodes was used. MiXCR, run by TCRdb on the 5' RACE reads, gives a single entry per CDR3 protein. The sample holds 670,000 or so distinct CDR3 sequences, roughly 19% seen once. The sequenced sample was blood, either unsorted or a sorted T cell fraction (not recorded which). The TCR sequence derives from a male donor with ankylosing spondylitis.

The CDR3 DNA follows: TGCGCCAGCAGCGGGGACAGGAGGTCTGGCTACACCTTC. Translating it yields CASSGDRRSGYTF. The chain combines TRBV5-1 with TRBJ1-2; TRBD1 aligns across 8 bases. V was pared by 4 bases and J by 7 bases, with 6 bases of the junction left unmatched. The CDR3 length is 13 residues. Germline CDR1 reads SGHRS; CDR2 reads YFSETQ.